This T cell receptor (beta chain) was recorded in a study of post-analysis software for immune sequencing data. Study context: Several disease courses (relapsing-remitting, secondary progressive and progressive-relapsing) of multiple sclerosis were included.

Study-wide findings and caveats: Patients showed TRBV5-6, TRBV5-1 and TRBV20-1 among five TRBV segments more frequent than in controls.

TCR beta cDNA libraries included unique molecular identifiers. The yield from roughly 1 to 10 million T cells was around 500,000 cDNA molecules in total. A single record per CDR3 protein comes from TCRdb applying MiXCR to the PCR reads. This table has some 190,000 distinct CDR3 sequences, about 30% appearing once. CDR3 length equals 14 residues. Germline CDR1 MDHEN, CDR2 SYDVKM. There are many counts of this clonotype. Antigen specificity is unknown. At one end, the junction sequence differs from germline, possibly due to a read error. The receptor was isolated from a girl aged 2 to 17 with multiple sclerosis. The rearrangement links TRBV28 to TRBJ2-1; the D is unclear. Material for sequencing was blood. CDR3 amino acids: CASTLGSSYNEQFF. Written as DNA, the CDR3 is TGTGCCAGCACTTTAGGTTCCTCCTACAATGAGCAGTTCTTC.